This paragraph covers one T cell receptor beta chain sequence. This specimen comes from a study of blood T cell repertoires in COVID-19. Overall study context: The study drew acute and convalescent COVID-19 samples from the United States, Italy and Spain.

Germline assignment: CDR1 MGHRA and CDR2 YSYEKL. CDR3 size: 15 residues. V lost 1 base and J 5 bases, leaving 15 bases between the germline ends. As handled by the study authors: Cell counts per sample came from amplifying reference gene primers. TCRdb's table, derived via immunoSEQ multiplex PCR, lists solely in-frame clones and lacks some. V, J and clone size derive from that table, while D and trimming were established from the DNA sequence. The profile shows about 34,000 clones, about 93% of them singletons. Sequencing was carried out using peripheral blood. The sequence derives from a human donor in a cohort sampled during active COVID-19. This chain links TRBV4-1 with TRBJ2-7, with D tentatively TRBD2 (5 bases). This chain's CDR3 is CASSQGPGRGNEQYF. Here the CDR3 DNA reads TGCGCCAGCAGCCAAGGACCTGGGAGAGGGAACGAGCAGTACTTC.